This T cell receptor beta chain was identified in a study of cytomegalovirus exposure and HLA in healthy donors. V lost 7 bases and J lost 1; bases outside the gene matches: 4. Germline CDR1 is SGHNT and CDR2 is YENEEA. The CDR3 totals 15 residues. PCR was performed using 60 Vbeta and 13 Jbeta primers. Using immunoSEQ multiplex PCR, the repertoire was profiled, and TCRdb retains in-frame clones only, with some absent. Here the sample spans about 180,000 clones, under 80% being singletons. The source of this sequence is a human donor in good health. The sequenced sample was PBMCs. The chain uses TRBV11-3 and TRBJ2-2; 9 bases match TRBD2. CDR3 coding DNA: TGTGCCAGCACCCCGACTAGCGGGAACACCGGGGAGCTGTTTTTT. Its protein product is CASTPTSGNTGELFF.